The 31 T cell receptor beta chains given below trace back to one sample, sequenced in a study of T-cell reconstitution after alpha-beta-depleted transplantation in children. The authors prepared the TCRbeta library with unique molecular identifiers. MiXCR was run by TCRdb on the PCR reads, yielding one entry per CDR3 protein. The data contain about 980,000 distinct CDR3 sequences, around 30% of them singletons. The material sequenced was PBMCs, mostly from graft donor cells, taken 360 days after TCRalphabeta/CD19-depleted stem cell transplant. The receptors were sampled from a boy under three years old who had a stem cell transplant for SCID, so the T cells may come from the graft donor.

This clonotype was seen a few times. The CDR3 nucleotides read TGCAGTGCCTGGCGGGGCGGGGGAACCACAGATACGCAGTATTTT. Encoded protein: CSAWRGGGTTDTQYF. The V and J genes are TRBV20-1 and TRBJ2-3; TRBD2 agrees at 7 bases. Germline V CDR1 and CDR2: DFQATT, SNEGSKA (reference sequence). V lost 6 bases, J lost 2 bases, and 11 bases stayed unmatched. The CDR3 is 15 amino acids.

Note on this clonotype: A much larger clone differs from this one at a single base, so this may be a read error. The chain is built from TRBV25-1 and TRBJ2-2; D possibly uses TRBD1 or TRBD2 (5 bases each). Germline CDR1 and CDR2: MGHDK and SYGVNS. This CDR3 is 13 amino acids long. CDR3 in amino acids: CASSERGIGELVF. As DNA, the CDR3 is TGTGCCAGCAGTGAAAGGGGTATCGGGGAGCTGGTTTTT.

This clonotype was seen a handful of times. V usage is TRBV6-2 or TRBV6-3 and J usage is TRBJ1-1; weak D call: TRBD1 (6 bases). Germline assignment: CDR1 MNHEY and CDR2 SVGEGT. The CDR3 totals 17 residues. V was trimmed by 6 bases and J by 4 bases, leaving 24 bases between them. The CDR3 nucleotides are TGTGCCAGCAGGGGAAGGGACATCATCCTCGGGAGCACTGAAGCTTTCTTT. It translates to CASRGRDIILGSTEAFF.

The chain employs TRBV7-3 and TRBJ2-3; D ambiguous. The CDR3 sequence is 13 residues long. V lost 1 base and J 7 bases, leaving 9 bases between the germline ends. Germline V gene data show CDR1 as SGHTA and CDR2 as FQGTGA. CDR3 loop: CASSLKVSNTQYF. The CDR3 nucleotides are TGTGCCAGCAGCTTAAAAGTTTCGAATACGCAGTATTTT.

This clonotype has at least ten counts. The junction shows a germline mismatch at one end, possibly a read error. The chain combines TRBV12-3 or TRBV12-4 with TRBJ2-1; D might be TRBD1 (5 bases). This CDR3 is built from 13 residues. This CDR3 is CASSLGQNNEQFF. The CDR3, as DNA: TGTGCCAGCAGCTTAGGACAAAACAATGAGCAGTTCTTC.

The chain employs TRBV29-1 and TRBJ2-3; 8 bases match TRBD2. The CDR3 covers 12 residues. Germline V lookup: CDR1 SQVTM, CDR2 ANQGSEA. V was clipped by 6 bases and J by 6 bases; unmatched bases: 5. CDR3 amino acids: CSVRGARDTQYF. The CDR3 DNA sequence: TGCAGCGTGCGGGGGGCAAGGGATACGCAGTATTTT.

The chain carries TRBV12-3 or TRBV12-4 and TRBJ2-7; D is unclear. V shed 1 base and J shed 5 bases, with 12 bases lying between them. The CDR3 loop spans 14 amino acids. The CDR3 is CASSLERHLHEQYF. The DNA for the CDR3 is TGTGCCAGCAGTTTAGAGCGTCATCTCCACGAGCAGTACTTC.

The genes are TRBV12-3 or TRBV12-4 and TRBJ1-4; 7 nucleotides line up with TRBD1. V gave up 6 bases and J gave up 3 bases; unmatched junction bases: 10. This CDR3 has 16 amino acids. The CDR3 bases are TGTGCCAGCAGCCGCCCTACAGGGGCCGCTAATGAAAAACTGTTTTTT. This translates into CASSRPTGAANEKLFF.

The J gene is TRBJ2-2, the V gene TRBV12-3 or TRBV12-4; D unresolved. The CDR3 sequence is 15 residues long. V dropped 0 bases and J dropped 3 bases, with 8 bases sitting between them. CDR3 sequence reads: CASSLAPKDTGELFF. Written as DNA, the CDR3 is TGTGCCAGCAGTTTAGCGCCCAAGGACACCGGGGAGCTGTTTTTT.

The chain joins TRBV5-5 to TRBJ2-1, with 13 bases that match TRBD2. The CDR3 is 15 amino acids. With 0 bases clipped from V and 16 bases from J, the junction kept 10 bases outside the gene matches. Germline V lookup: CDR1 SGHKS, CDR2 YYEKEE (reference sequence). The CDR3 DNA sequence: TGTGCCAGCAGCTTGGACGGGACTAGCGGGGTTAAGAGATTCTTC. Translation: CASSLDGTSGVKRFF.

This clonotype was detected ten times or more. This rearrangement joins TRBV6-5 to TRBJ2-3; D uncertain. V was clipped by 0 bases and J by 7 bases, with 11 bases between them. Germline CDR1 reads MNHEY; CDR2 reads SVGAGI. The CDR3 runs 14 residues. The CDR3 sequence: CASSYSPIGHTQYF. The CDR3 DNA is TGTGCCAGCAGTTACTCACCTATCGGCCATACGCAGTATTTT.

This chain connects TRBV6-1 to TRBJ1-1; 10 bases match TRBD1. Germline loops: CDR1 MNHNS, CDR2 SASEGT. J lost 4 bases, V lost 8 bases, and 10 bases had no gene match. The CDR3 runs 15 residues. CDR3: CASRQGAMVSTEAFF. The CDR3 region has the DNA TGTGCCAGCCGACAGGGGGCTATGGTTAGCACTGAAGCTTTCTTT.

This clonotype was seen a few times. This chain connects TRBV5-1 to TRBJ2-7; weak D call: TRBD1 (6 bases). V was cut by 0 bases and J by 4 bases, with 20 bases left in between. CDR1 is SGHRS, CDR2 YFSETQ, per germline. The CDR3 sequence is 17 residues long. CDR3 DNA sequence: TGCGCCAGCAGCTTGGTATCTGGGGGCTCCCCCTGGTACGAGCAGTACTTC. Amino acid sequence: CASSLVSGGSPWYEQYF.

J is TRBJ1-1 and V is TRBV6-2 or TRBV6-3, with D uncertain. Germline values: CDR1 MNHEY, CDR2 SVGEGT. CDR3 length: 13 residues. V lost 8 bases and J lost 0, with 10 bases in between. The CDR3 here is CASFKRVNTEAFF. The CDR3 bases are TGTGCCAGCTTCAAAAGGGTGAACACTGAAGCTTTCTTT.

This clonotype was seen a few times. The chain links TRBV5-5 to TRBJ1-1, with a weak D call TRBD1 (6 bases). Germline V lookup: CDR1 SGHKS, CDR2 YYEKEE (reference sequence). The V end was cut by 4 bases, the J end by 4 bases, with 11 bases between. The CDR3 has 13 residues. DNA for the CDR3: TGTGCCAGCAGCACCAGGGGAACCACTGAAGCTTTCTTT. This codes for CASSTRGTTEAFF. Complete variable domain (other parts from reference TRBV5-5 and TRBJ1-1): DAGVTQSPTHLIKTRGQQVTLRCSPISGHKSVSWYQQVLGQGPQFIFQYYEKEERGRGNFPDRFSARQFPNYSSELNVNALLLGDSALYLCASSTRGTTEAFFGQGTRLTVV.

This clonotype came up a few times. The chain combines TRBV5-1 with TRBJ1-1; tentatively, D is TRBD1 (5 bases). V shed 10 bases and J shed 4 bases, with 20 bases lying between them. Germline-derived CDR1 and CDR2 are SGHRS and YFSETQ. This CDR3 has 14 residues. The DNA of the CDR3 is TGCGCCGTCTCAAGACTCGGGGCGGGCACTGAAGCTTTCTTT. Amino acid sequence: CAVSRLGAGTEAFF.

This clonotype came up a few times. The rearrangement joins TRBV12-3 or TRBV12-4 to TRBJ1-2; 8 bases are a match to TRBD1. The CDR3 runs to 14 residues. V lost 5 bases and J lost 5; bases outside the gene matches: 7. The CDR3 reads CASSIGQGFYGYTF. CDR3 bases: TGTGCCAGCAGTATTGGACAGGGATTTTATGGCTACACCTTC.

The gene calls are TRBV12-3 or TRBV12-4 and TRBJ2-5; TRBD1 matches 9 bases. This CDR3 contains 15 residues. The ends lost 7 bases at V and 2 bases at J; junction bases unmatched: 8. The CDR3 DNA is TGTGCCAGCACCTCGGACAGGGGATCGCAAGAGACCCAGTACTTC. This encodes CASTSDRGSQETQYF.

The V gene is TRBV4-1, the J gene TRBJ2-5; D perhaps matches TRBD2 (8 bases). Deletions cut 0 bases from V and 1 base from J, with 18 bases between. The germline V gene encodes CDR1 MGHRA and CDR2 YSYEKL. CDR3 length: 18 amino acids. CDR3 region: CASSQERGRGAPQETQYF. CDR3 DNA: TGCGCCAGCAGCCAAGAAAGGGGGCGGGGGGCCCCCCAAGAGACCCAGTACTTC.

In its sample, this clonotype was seen once. The chain combines TRBV15 with TRBJ2-5, with D tentatively TRBD1 (6 bases). The germline V and J ends were trimmed by 0 bases and 4 bases, with 21 bases remaining between them. The CDR3 runs to 18 residues. Germline CDR1 LNHNV, CDR2 YYDKDF (reference sequence). The CDR3 DNA reads TGTGCCACCAGCAGAGATCCTCCCCGGGACATTGGTACAGAGACCCAGTACTTC. Translated, it gives CATSRDPPRDIGTETQYF.

The chain is built from TRBV4-3 and TRBJ1-1; D call uncertain. This CDR3 contains 12 residues. Trimming removed 4 bases from V and 9 bases from J, with 12 bases in between. Germline lookup yields CDR1 LGHNA and CDR2 YSLEER. The CDR3 loop reads CASSRSGKQAFF. As DNA, the CDR3 is TGCGCCAGCAGCCGCTCGGGGAAACAAGCTTTCTTT.

This clonotype has a handful of counts. The rearrangement links TRBV29-1 to TRBJ1-2; D is unresolved. CDR1 is SQVTM, CDR2 ANQGSEA, per germline. The CDR3 has 14 residues. V dropped 0 bases and J dropped 5 bases, with 13 bases sitting between them. CDR3 amino acids: CSVEDPQSLYGYTF. CDR3 coding DNA: TGCAGCGTTGAAGACCCACAGTCCTTGTATGGCTACACCTTC.

The CDR3 region is CASSNTGVSYGYTF. The CDR3 region has the DNA TGTGCCAGCAGCAACACGGGTGTCAGCTATGGCTACACCTTC. The chain carries TRBV5-4 and TRBJ1-2; D not certain. With 4 bases removed from V and 4 bases from J, the gap between germline ends came to 14 bases. Germline CDR1 and CDR2: SGHNT and YYREEE (reference sequence). This CDR3 spans 14 amino acids.

The gene calls are TRBV4-1 and TRBJ2-1; D unresolved. Germline values: CDR1 MGHRA, CDR2 YSYEKL. V was clipped by 2 bases and J by 0 bases, with 11 bases between them. CDR3 length: 16 residues. The CDR3 DNA reads TGCGCCAGCAGCCAACCCTATCCCACCTCCTACAATGAGCAGTTCTTC. Encoded protein: CASSQPYPTSYNEQFF.

There are many counts of this clonotype. This chain uses TRBV12-3 or TRBV12-4 with TRBJ2-3; 7 bases agree with TRBD2. The CDR3 is 15 amino acids. V was clipped by 2 bases and J by 0 bases; unmatched bases: 2. CDR3 protein: CASSLLAVSTDTQYF. The CDR3 nucleotides are TGTGCCAGCAGTTTACTAGCGGTTAGCACAGATACGCAGTATTTT.

In its sample, this clonotype was seen a few times. This chain connects TRBV12-3 or TRBV12-4 to TRBJ2-2; D is unclear. Trimming stripped 2 bases from V and 6 bases from J, with 10 bases between. The CDR3 has 14 residues. CDR3 nucleotide sequence: TGTGCCAGCAGTTTATTTCAGTTCGCCGGGGAGCTGTTTTTT. As protein: CASSLFQFAGELFF.

The V call is TRBV9, the J call TRBJ2-3; D is undetermined. Trimming removed 2 bases at V and 1 base at J, with 8 bases between. Germline V CDR1 and CDR2: SGDLS, YYNGEE. This CDR3 spans 14 amino acids. DNA of the CDR3: TGTGCCAGCAGCGTCTATGGGGGCACAGATACGCAGTATTTT. Translating it yields CASSVYGGTDTQYF.

This chain links TRBV5-1 with TRBJ2-4; D is perhaps TRBD1 or TRBD2 (5 bases each). The V gene lost 0 bases and the J gene lost 1 base, with 8 bases spanning the gap. The CDR3 has 15 residues. Germline assignment: CDR1 SGHRS and CDR2 YFSETQ. The CDR3 DNA reads TGCGCCAGCAGCTTGGCTTGGGGGGCCAAAAACATTCAGTACTTC. Translated, it gives CASSLAWGAKNIQYF.

This clonotype was seen a handful of times. The rearrangement links TRBV20-1 to TRBJ1-3; no clear D gene. The V and J ends lost 4 bases and 2 bases respectively, with 12 bases between them. The CDR3 is 14 amino acids. Per germline, CDR1 DFQATT and CDR2 SNEGSKA (reference sequence). DNA for the CDR3: TGCAGTGCTAAAGGCGGCGACACTGGAAACACCATATATTTT. This sequence encodes CSAKGGDTGNTIYF.

V usage is TRBV18 and J usage is TRBJ2-5; a possible D gene is TRBD1 (6 bases). Between the trimmed V and J ends, which lost 2 bases and 3 bases, there was a span of 16 bases. CDR3 length: 16 residues. Germline CDR1 KGHSH, CDR2 LQKENI. CDR3 nucleotides: TGTGCCAGCTCACCATTTTGGGACACGAGGAAAGAGACCCAGTACTTC. Amino acid sequence: CASSPFWDTRKETQYF.

There are a few counts of this clonotype. The chain links TRBV29-1 to TRBJ2-1; 10 bases are a match to TRBD2. The J segment lost 8 bases and the V segment lost 5 bases, leaving 9 bases of the junction unmatched. The CDR3 runs to 14 residues. Germline V lookup: CDR1 SQVTM, CDR2 ANQGSEA. The CDR3 sequence: CSVLAGVSRDEQFF. CDR3 coding DNA: TGCAGCGTTCTAGCGGGGGTCTCCCGGGATGAGCAGTTCTTC.